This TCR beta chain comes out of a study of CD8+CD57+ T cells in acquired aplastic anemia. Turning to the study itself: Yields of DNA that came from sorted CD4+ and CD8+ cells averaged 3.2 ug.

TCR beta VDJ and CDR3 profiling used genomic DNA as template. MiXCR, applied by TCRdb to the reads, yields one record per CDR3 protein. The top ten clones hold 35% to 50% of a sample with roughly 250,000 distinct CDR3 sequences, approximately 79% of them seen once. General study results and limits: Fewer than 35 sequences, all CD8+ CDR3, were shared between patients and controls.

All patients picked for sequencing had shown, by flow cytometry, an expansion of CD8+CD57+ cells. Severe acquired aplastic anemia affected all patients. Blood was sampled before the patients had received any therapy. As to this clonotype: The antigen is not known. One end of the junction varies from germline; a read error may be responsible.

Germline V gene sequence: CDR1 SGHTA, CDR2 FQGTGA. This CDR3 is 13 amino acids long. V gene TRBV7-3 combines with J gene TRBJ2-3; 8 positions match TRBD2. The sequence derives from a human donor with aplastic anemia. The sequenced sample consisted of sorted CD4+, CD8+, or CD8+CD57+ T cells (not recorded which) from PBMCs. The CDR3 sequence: CASSVAGTDTQQF. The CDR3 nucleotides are TGTGCCAGCAGCGTAGCGGGAACAGATACGCAGCAGTTT.